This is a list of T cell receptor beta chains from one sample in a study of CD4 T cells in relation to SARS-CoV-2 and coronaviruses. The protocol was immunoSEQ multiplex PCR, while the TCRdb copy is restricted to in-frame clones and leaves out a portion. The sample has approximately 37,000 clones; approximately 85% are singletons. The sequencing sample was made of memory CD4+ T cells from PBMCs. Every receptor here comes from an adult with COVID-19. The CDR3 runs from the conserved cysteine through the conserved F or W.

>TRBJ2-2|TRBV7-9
CASSLAYGGSGELFF
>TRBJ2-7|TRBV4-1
CASSQGDGGNRYEQYF
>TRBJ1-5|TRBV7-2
CASSLAGGHGNQPQHF
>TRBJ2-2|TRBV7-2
CASSLQTGRTSGTSGELFF
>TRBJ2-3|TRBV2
CASSVSTSGSTRDTQYF
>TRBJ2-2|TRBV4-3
CASSQEWRTVPYTGELFF
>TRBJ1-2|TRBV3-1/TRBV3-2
CASSQEEVPTKNYGYTF
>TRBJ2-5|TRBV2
CASSVTKDSIETQYF
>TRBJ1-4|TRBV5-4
CASSQTGTNEKLFF
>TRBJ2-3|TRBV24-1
CATSDLYLTDTQYF
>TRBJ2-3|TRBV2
CASSERLADTDTQYF
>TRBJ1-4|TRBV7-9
CASSGLGQKKLFF
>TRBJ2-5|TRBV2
CASSENRGSGETQYF
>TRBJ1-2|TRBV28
CASSFRDLGGYTF
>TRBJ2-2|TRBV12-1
CASSFLQRTGELFF
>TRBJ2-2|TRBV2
CASSGIAGARSGELFF
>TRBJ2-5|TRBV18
CASSPGLAQETQYF